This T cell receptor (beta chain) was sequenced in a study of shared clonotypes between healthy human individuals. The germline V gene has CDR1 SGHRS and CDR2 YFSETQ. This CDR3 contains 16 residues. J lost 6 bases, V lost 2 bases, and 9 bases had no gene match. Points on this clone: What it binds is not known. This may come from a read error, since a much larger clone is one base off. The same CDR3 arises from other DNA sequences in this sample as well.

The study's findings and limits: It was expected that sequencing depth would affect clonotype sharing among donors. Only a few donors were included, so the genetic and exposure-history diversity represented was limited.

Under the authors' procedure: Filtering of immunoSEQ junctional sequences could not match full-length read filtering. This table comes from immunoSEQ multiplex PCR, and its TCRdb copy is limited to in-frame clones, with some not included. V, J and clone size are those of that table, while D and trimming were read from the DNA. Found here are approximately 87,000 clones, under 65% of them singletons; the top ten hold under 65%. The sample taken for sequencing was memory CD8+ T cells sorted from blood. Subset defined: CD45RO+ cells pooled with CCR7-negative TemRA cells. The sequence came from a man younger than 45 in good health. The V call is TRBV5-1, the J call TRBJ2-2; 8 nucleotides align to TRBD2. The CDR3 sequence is CASSLDSSGLAGELFF. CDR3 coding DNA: TGCGCCAGCAGCTTAGACTCTAGCGGGCTAGCCGGGGAGCTGTTTTTT.